A single sample is the source of the 32 T cell receptor beta chains below, sequenced in a study of beta chain features in type 1 diabetes. Regarding the study as a whole: Moderate but significant shortening of TCRB CDR3s was recorded in all four CD4+ subsets from Type 1 diabetes patients.

These receptors lack a known antigen. Expressed TCRB transcripts were sequenced because the entire RNA isolate underwent reverse transcription. Assay: immunoSEQ multiplex PCR; the TCRdb copy retains only in-frame clones and omits some. The profile shows about 650,000 clones, around 12% of them singletons. Sequenced: naive CD4+ T cells from blood. The source of these receptors is a man aged 25-40 years with type 1 diabetes.

The chain is built from TRBV25-1 and TRBJ2-5; D possibly corresponds to TRBD2 (6 bases). Trimming left V 3 bases short and J 5 bases short, with 16 bases between. Germline-derived CDR1 and CDR2 are MGHDK and SYGVNS. This CDR3 region has 15 residues. CDR3 sequence reads: CASSDSGGTHETQYF. The CDR3 DNA reads as TGTGCCAGCAGTGACTCCGGAGGGACCCATGAGACCCAGTACTTC.

The chain couples TRBV28 to TRBJ2-7; possible D gene TRBD1, 6 bases. V was clipped by 3 bases and J by 3 bases, with 15 bases between them. This CDR3 is 15 amino acids long. Germline CDR1 is MDHEN and CDR2 is SYDVKM. The CDR3 DNA reads TGTGCCAGCAGTTTTGTCGGACAGCCCGACTACGAGCAGTACTTC. Translation gives CASSFVGQPDYEQYF.

This clone was seen a handful of times. The chain carries TRBV5-1 and TRBJ1-6; no definite D call. V was trimmed by 0 bases and J by 9 bases, leaving 10 bases between them. Germline CDR1 and CDR2: SGHRS and YFSETQ. The CDR3 sequence is 14 residues long. The CDR3 loop is CASSLEQLTSPLHF. The DNA for the CDR3 is TGCGCCAGCAGCTTGGAACAGTTAACTTCACCCCTCCACTTT.

This chain uses TRBV30 with TRBJ2-2, with 11 bases aligning to TRBD1. In germline, CDR1 is GTSNPN, CDR2 SVGIG (reference sequence). The V and J ends lost 4 bases and 5 bases, in that order; junction bases with no gene match: 3. This CDR3 has 14 amino acids. The CDR3 nucleotides read TGTGCCTGGACCCGGGACAGGGGGACCGGGGAGCTGTTTTTT. Amino acids: CAWTRDRGTGELFF.

A few counts support this clone. The chain employs TRBV7-8 and TRBJ2-3; 12 bases fit TRBD2. Losses at the gene ends were 5 bases for V and 8 bases for J; bases not matched to a gene: 14. Germline-derived CDR1 and CDR2 are SGHVS and FQNEAQ. This CDR3 spans 17 amino acids. CDR3 coding DNA: TGTGCCAGCAGCCCTTCCTCACTAGCGGGGGGCCTTTTTACGCAGTATTTT. Residues: CASSPSSLAGGLFTQYF.

This clone was counted a few times. This chain joins TRBV2 and TRBJ2-3, with a weak D call TRBD1 (7 bases). The CDR3 spans 16 residues. Germline values: CDR1 SNHLY, CDR2 FYNNEI. V shed 8 bases and J shed 6 bases, with 24 bases lying between them. CDR3 sequence reads: CASLPRRGRGEDTQYF. The CDR3 region has the DNA TGTGCCAGCCTCCCTAGGAGGGGGCGCGGAGAGGATACGCAGTATTTT. The full variable domain, in which reference TRBV2 and TRBJ2-3 provide the parts outside the CDR3, is EPEVTQTPSHQVTQMGQEVILRCVPISNHLYFYWYRQILGQKVEFLVSFYNNEISEKSEIFDDQFSVERPDGSNFTLKIRSTKLEDSAMYFCASLPRRGRGEDTQYFGPGTRLTVL.

The chain recombines TRBV5-1 with TRBJ2-3; D unclear. Germline V gives CDR1 SGHRS, CDR2 YFSETQ. V was cut by 0 bases and J by 5 bases, with 10 bases left in between. CDR3 length equals 14 residues. The CDR3: CASSLEQRVDTQYF. CDR3 coding DNA: TGCGCCAGCAGCTTGGAACAACGGGTAGATACGCAGTATTTT.

This chain uses TRBV14 with TRBJ2-5, with 8 bases fitting TRBD2. V trimming: 0 bases; J trimming: 4 bases; junction bases outside the gene matches: 4. Germline values: CDR1 SGHDN, CDR2 FVKESK. This CDR3 spans 15 amino acids. DNA for the CDR3: TGTGCCAGCAGCCAAGATCTTGGACTAGCAGAGACCCAGTACTTC. It encodes CASSQDLGLAETQYF.

The chain joins TRBV18 to TRBJ2-1; tentatively, D is TRBD1 or TRBD2 (6 bases each). Trimming removed 3 bases at V and 3 bases at J, with 9 bases between. Germline V gene data show CDR1 as KGHSH and CDR2 as LQKENI. The CDR3 sequence is 14 residues long. CDR3 bases: TGTGCCAGCTCACCGCGGGACAACTACAATGAGCAGTTCTTC. It is translated as CASSPRDNYNEQFF.

The J gene is TRBJ2-7, the V gene TRBV4-2, with a tentative D call TRBD1 (7 bases). V was cut by 4 bases and J by 0 bases, with 16 bases left in between. The germline V gene encodes CDR1 LGHNA and CDR2 YNFKEQ. This CDR3 is built from 16 residues. Here the CDR3 DNA reads TGTGCCAGCAGCCCGTTTCAGGGGGGAAGCTCCTACGAGCAGTACTTC. This gives the protein CASSPFQGGSSYEQYF.

CDR3 protein: CASSGRTGITDTQYF. The CDR3 region has the DNA TGTGCCAGCAGTGGACGGACAGGCATAACAGATACGCAGTATTTT. The V and J genes are TRBV27 and TRBJ2-3, with TRBD1 identical over 7 bases. There are 15 residues in the CDR3. V lost 5 bases and J lost 3; bases outside the gene matches: 8. Germline V gene data show CDR1 as MNHEY and CDR2 as SMNVEV (reference sequence).

This rearrangement joins TRBV5-1 to TRBJ2-1; D might be TRBD1 (6 bases). This CDR3 is built from 16 residues. Germline V gene data show CDR1 as SGHRS and CDR2 as YFSETQ. Trimming stripped 6 bases from V and 4 bases from J, with 20 bases between. The CDR3 DNA reads TGCGCCAGCACTTTCATATCAGGGGCGATTTACAATGAGCAGTTCTTC. Protein sequence: CASTFISGAIYNEQFF.

Only a few counts were recorded for this clone. This chain links TRBV5-4 with TRBJ2-1; 7 bases fit TRBD1. Trimming cost V 4 bases and J 9 bases; bases outside gene matches: 7. This CDR3 is 13 amino acids long. Germline V gene sequence: CDR1 SGHNT, CDR2 YYREEE (reference sequence). This CDR3 reads CASSATGTLEQFF. The CDR3 DNA reads as TGTGCCAGCAGCGCGACAGGGACCCTTGAGCAGTTCTTC.

This clone was counted a few times. The chain couples TRBV7-2 to TRBJ2-3, with 8 bases lining up with TRBD2. CDR1 is SGHTA, CDR2 FQGNSA, per germline. V was pared by 5 bases and J by 5 bases, with 9 bases of the junction left unmatched. The CDR3 loop spans 15 amino acids. CDR3: CASSIGSRGGDTQYF. The CDR3 DNA is TGTGCCAGCAGCATCGGATCTCGGGGGGGAGATACGCAGTATTTT.

This chain joins TRBV18 and TRBJ1-2; 11 bases match TRBD1. The CDR3 loop spans 14 amino acids. V trimming: 0 bases; J trimming: 7 bases; junction bases outside the gene matches: 1. Looked up from germline, CDR1 is KGHSH and CDR2 is LQKENI. The CDR3 nucleotides are TGTGCCAGCTCACCACCGGGACAGGGGGTTGGCTACACCTTC. This encodes CASSPPGQGVGYTF.

This clone has more than one count but fewer than ten. The V call is TRBV11-1, the J call TRBJ1-1; 9 nucleotides align to TRBD1. The CDR3 consists of 17 residues. V shed 4 bases and J 1 base; nucleotides not matched to a gene: 10. Germline CDR1 SGHAT, CDR2 FQDESV (reference sequence). CDR3 sequence reads: CASSSLGLDRGNTEAFF. In DNA form, the CDR3 reads TGTGCCAGCAGCTCCTTGGGACTGGACAGGGGGAACACTGAAGCTTTCTTT.

In its sample, this clone was seen a few times. DNA for the CDR3: TGTGCCAGCAGTTTACCAGGGACAGGGACCCCGGGCTACACCTTC. This codes for CASSLPGTGTPGYTF. This sequence joins TRBV28 and TRBJ1-2; TRBD1 matches at 9 bases. Per germline, CDR1 MDHEN and CDR2 SYDVKM. Germline trimming cut 2 bases from V and 8 bases from J; bases unmatched to any gene: 9. The CDR3 is 15 residues long.

V gene TRBV29-1 combines with J gene TRBJ1-2; 10 bases are shared with TRBD1. Germline assignment: CDR1 SQVTM and CDR2 ANQGSEA. The CDR3 length is 12 residues. V shed 7 bases and J 4 bases; nucleotides not matched to a gene: 3. CDR3 sequence reads: CSEWTGGYGYTF. CDR3 nucleotide sequence: TGCAGCGAGTGGACAGGGGGCTATGGCTACACCTTC.

This clone occurred a few times. The rearrangement joins TRBV7-8 to TRBJ2-1; 7 bases are shared with TRBD2. Per germline, CDR1 SGHVS and CDR2 FQNEAQ. The CDR3 runs 15 residues. V gave up 7 bases and J gave up 6 bases; unmatched junction bases: 12. The CDR3 nucleotides are TGTGCCAGCACCATTAAGGGGAGGGGCACCAATGAGCAGTTCTTC. It is translated as CASTIKGRGTNEQFF. The variable domain in full, completed from reference TRBV7-8 and TRBJ2-1, reads GAGVSQSPRYKVAKRGQDVALRCDPISGHVSLFWYQQALGQGPEFLTYFQNEAQLDKSGLPSDRFFAERPEGSVSTLKIQRTQQEDSAVYLCASTIKGRGTNEQFFGPGTRLTVL.

This clone has a handful of counts. CDR3 DNA sequence: TGTGCCAGCAGCCCGGACAGGGTCAGAGGCTACACCTTC. It is translated as CASSPDRVRGYTF. This chain links TRBV13 with TRBJ1-2; 8 positions agree with TRBD1. The length of the CDR3 is 13 residues. Germline V gene sequence: CDR1 PRHDT, CDR2 FYEKMQ (reference sequence). Trimming took 5 bases from V and 8 from J; bases not matched to a gene: 7.

The V call is TRBV5-1, the J call TRBJ2-1; the D is unclear. The germline CDR1 and CDR2 sequences are SGHRS and YFSETQ. The ends were cut back, 0 bases at V and 8 bases at J, with 9 bases in the middle. The CDR3 has 13 amino acids. CDR3: CASSLVAVDEQFF. DNA of the CDR3: TGCGCCAGCAGCTTGGTAGCCGTTGATGAGCAGTTCTTC.

The CDR3 region is CASSPGGRSYEQYF. CDR3 sequence (DNA): TGTGCCAGCAGCCCAGGGGGAAGGTCCTACGAGCAGTACTTC. The V call is TRBV25-1, the J call TRBJ2-7, with 7 nucleotides matching TRBD1. This CDR3 has 14 residues. The germline V gene has CDR1 MGHDK and CDR2 SYGVNS. The trim removed 6 bases at V and 1 base at J, leaving 6 bases unmatched.

A few counts support this clone. The chain employs TRBV2 and TRBJ1-1; possible D gene TRBD1, 5 bases. The V gene's germline CDR1 is SNHLY and CDR2 FYNNEI. V shed 7 bases and J shed 4 bases, with 19 bases lying between them. This CDR3 region has 15 residues. CDR3 sequence: CASNELPGSGTEAFF. The DNA for the CDR3 is TGTGCCAGCAACGAGCTTCCAGGGTCGGGCACTGAAGCTTTCTTT.

There are a few counts of this clone. V and J are TRBV29-1 and TRBJ1-4; no firm D call. Germline assignment: CDR1 SQVTM and CDR2 ANQGSEA. This CDR3 comprises 13 residues. Trimming cost V 4 bases and J 3 bases, with 9 bases left between them. The CDR3 region is CSVVEASNEKLFF. In DNA form, the CDR3 reads TGCAGCGTTGTAGAGGCCTCTAATGAAAAACTGTTTTTT. Variable domain in full (rest from reference TRBV29-1 and TRBJ1-4): SAVISQKPSRDICQRGTSLTIQCQVDSQVTMMFWYRQQPGQSLTLIATANQGSEATYESGFVIDKFPISRPNLTFSTLTVSNMSPEDSSIYLCSVVEASNEKLFFGSGTQLSVL.

There are a few counts of this clone. V is TRBV7-9 and J is TRBJ1-1; the D is unclear. The V end lost 6 bases, the J end lost 3 bases, and 14 bases lay between the germline ends. This CDR3 contains 14 residues. Germline V gene sequence: CDR1 SEHNR, CDR2 FQNEAQ (reference sequence). The CDR3 nucleotides read TGTGCCAGCAGTAACGGTGGGTCGGACACTGAAGCTTTCTTT. Residues: CASSNGGSDTEAFF.

This rearrangement joins TRBV6-1 to TRBJ1-5; no definite D call. CDR3 length: 14 amino acids. V shed 4 bases and J shed 0 bases, with 7 bases lying between them. Per the germline V gene, CDR1 is MNHNS and CDR2 is SASEGT. DNA of the CDR3: TGTGCCAGCAGTGGGGTTTATAGCAATCAGCCCCAGCATTTT. Encoded protein: CASSGVYSNQPQHF.

Worth noting for this clone: Within the sample, other DNA sequences also encode this same CDR3. The V and J genes are TRBV29-1 and TRBJ1-1; D is undetermined. V gave up 4 bases and J gave up 4 bases, with 7 bases separating them. Per the germline V gene, CDR1 is SQVTM and CDR2 is ANQGSEA. The CDR3 is made up of 11 amino acids. The CDR3 sequence: CSVVRGTEAFF. The CDR3 nucleotides are TGCAGCGTTGTCCGGGGCACTGAAGCTTTCTTT.

This clone turned up a few times. The V gene is TRBV9, the J gene TRBJ2-1; 7 bases are shared with TRBD1. The V gene end was trimmed by 5 bases and the J gene end by 6 bases; junction bases not matched to a gene: 2. The CDR3 extends over 12 amino acids. Germline-derived CDR1 and CDR2 are SGDLS and YYNGEE. CDR3 protein: CASRGTANEQFF. The DNA of the CDR3 is TGTGCCAGCAGAGGGACAGCCAATGAGCAGTTCTTC.

This clone was counted between two and nine times. V and J are TRBV18 and TRBJ1-4; D gene uncertain. Germline lookup yields CDR1 KGHSH and CDR2 LQKENI. CDR3 length: 16 amino acids. The germline V and J ends were trimmed by 3 bases and 0 bases, with 11 bases remaining between them. The CDR3 DNA reads TGTGCCAGCTCACCCCCGGCAGGATCAACTAATGAAAAACTGTTTTTT. This codes for CASSPPAGSTNEKLFF.

In this sample, this clone turned up a few times. The chain is built from TRBV19 and TRBJ1-1, with D perhaps matching TRBD1 (5 bases). Germline assignment: CDR1 LNHDA and CDR2 SQIVND (reference sequence). There are 15 residues in the CDR3. The ends were cut back, 7 bases at V and 3 bases at J, with 18 bases in the middle. The CDR3 protein is CASTNPNYRYTEAFF. In nucleotides, the CDR3 is TGTGCCAGTACCAACCCAAACTACAGGTACACTGAAGCTTTCTTT.

This clone was counted a few times. The rearrangement links TRBV14 to TRBJ2-1; tentative D call: TRBD2 (6 bases). V was cut by 5 bases and J by 2 bases, with 16 bases left in between. The CDR3 consists of 16 residues. Germline V CDR1 and CDR2: SGHDN, FVKESK. The chain's CDR3 is CASSSRTRTTYNEQFF. CDR3 DNA: TGTGCCAGCAGCTCCCGAACCCGGACTACCTACAATGAGCAGTTCTTC. Drawing the rest from reference TRBV14 and TRBJ2-1, the complete variable domain is EAGVTQFPSHSVIEKGQTVTLRCDPISGHDNLYWYRRVMGKEIKFLLHFVKESKQDESGMPNNRFLAERTGGTYSTLKVQPAELEDSGVYFCASSSRTRTTYNEQFFGPGTRLTVL.

This clone occurred a few times. This chain uses TRBV4-3 with TRBJ1-2; 8 bases match TRBD1. Germline loops: CDR1 LGHNA, CDR2 YSLEER. V was pared by 0 bases and J by 5 bases, with 5 bases of the junction left unmatched. The CDR3 sequence is 15 residues long. CDR3 amino acids: CASSQDRGQDYGYTF. DNA of the CDR3: TGCGCCAGCAGCCAAGATCGGGGACAGGATTATGGCTACACCTTC.